This T cell receptor beta chain was found in a study of blood T cells in healthy people across ages. This CDR3 comprises 14 residues. Germline V gene data show CDR1 as SGHRS and CDR2 as YFSETQ. A second PCR of 7 to 11 cycles used a sample-barcoded 5' primer and a J-beta primer mix. TCRdb reprocessed the 5' RACE reads with MiXCR, giving one entry per CDR3 protein. The table includes fewer than 1.5 million distinct CDR3 sequences, roughly 40% detected once. Regarding this clonotype: At one end, the junction sequence differs from germline, possibly due to a read error.

The sequenced sample consisted of blood. The rearrangement links TRBV5-1 to TRBJ2-1, with a possible D match to TRBD2 (6 bases). The receptor was derived from a woman aged 18-29 years in good health. CDR3 amino acids: CASRLGLPENEQFF. The CDR3 coding sequence is TGCGCCAGCAGGTTGGGACTCCCCGAGAATGAGCAGTTCTTC.